Below, one T cell receptor (beta chain) is given with its context. The repertoire was sequenced with immunoSEQ multiplex PCR; TCRdb's copy has only in-frame clones and lacks some. The data show 85,000 to 90,000 clones, roughly 90% seen once. J was trimmed by 4 bases and V by 4 bases; bases with no gene match: 0. CDR1 and CDR2 from the germline V gene are MNHNY and SVGAGI (reference sequence). This CDR3 spans 13 amino acids. This record comes from a study of blood T cell repertoires in COVID-19. V and J are TRBV6-6 and TRBJ1-3, with 8 nucleotides matching TRBD1. The sequence came from a human donor with active COVID-19. The donor label of this sample is uncertain. Sequencing input: peripheral blood. The CDR3 DNA follows: TGTGCCAGCAGTTCAGGGGGCGGAAACACCATATATTTT. This sequence encodes CASSSGGGNTIYF.